This TCR beta chain comes out of a study of blood T cell repertoires in COVID-19. Study details: Both acute and convalescent COVID-19 samples were obtained from the United States, Italy and Spain.

Germline V lookup: CDR1 SEHNR, CDR2 FQNEAQ (reference sequence). This CDR3 is 13 amino acids long. Trimming cost V 5 bases and J 3 bases, with 10 bases left between them. Sequencing was performed with immunoSEQ multiplex PCR; in TCRdb, only in-frame clones are kept and a portion is missing. The sample holds over 200,000 clones, 90% seen once. Ages ranged from roughly 18 to 95 years, with residence in more than 20 US areas. What was sequenced was PBMCs or T cells enriched from blood (not recorded which). This TCR was sampled from a man younger than 45 who had been exposed to COVID-19. V and J are TRBV7-9 and TRBJ1-1; D not certain. This chain's CDR3 is CASSQTRDTEAFF. The CDR3 DNA reads as TGTGCCAGCAGCCAAACCCGGGACACTGAAGCTTTCTTT.